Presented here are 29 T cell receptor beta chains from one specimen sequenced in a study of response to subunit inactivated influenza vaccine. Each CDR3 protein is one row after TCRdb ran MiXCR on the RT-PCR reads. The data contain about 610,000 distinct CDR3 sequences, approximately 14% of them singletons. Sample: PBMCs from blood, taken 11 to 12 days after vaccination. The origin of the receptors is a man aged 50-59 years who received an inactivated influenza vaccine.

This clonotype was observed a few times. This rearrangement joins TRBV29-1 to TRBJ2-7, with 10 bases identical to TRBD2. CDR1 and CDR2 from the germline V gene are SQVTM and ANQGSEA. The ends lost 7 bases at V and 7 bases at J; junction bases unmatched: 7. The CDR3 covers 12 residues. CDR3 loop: CSGLAGEGEQYF. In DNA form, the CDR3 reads TGCAGCGGGCTAGCGGGAGAAGGGGAGCAGTACTTC.

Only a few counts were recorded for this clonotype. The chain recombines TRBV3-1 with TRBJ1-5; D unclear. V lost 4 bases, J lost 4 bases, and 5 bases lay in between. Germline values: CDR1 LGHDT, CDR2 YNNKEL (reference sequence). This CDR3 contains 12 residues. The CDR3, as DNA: TGTGCCAGCAGCCGCCTGAATCAGCCCCAGCATTTT. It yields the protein CASSRLNQPQHF.

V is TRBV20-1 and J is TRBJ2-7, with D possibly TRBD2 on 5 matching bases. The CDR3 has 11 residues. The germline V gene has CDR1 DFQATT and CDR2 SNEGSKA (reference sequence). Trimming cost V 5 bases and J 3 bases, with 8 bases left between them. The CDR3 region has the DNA TGCAGTGCTTCCGGGAACTACGAGCAGTACTTC. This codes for CSASGNYEQYF.

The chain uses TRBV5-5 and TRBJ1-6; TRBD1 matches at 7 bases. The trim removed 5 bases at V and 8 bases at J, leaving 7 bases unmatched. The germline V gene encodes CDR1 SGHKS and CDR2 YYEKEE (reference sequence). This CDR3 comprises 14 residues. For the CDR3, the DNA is TGTGCCAGCAGGACCGGGACAGTGGATTCACCCCTCCACTTT. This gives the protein CASRTGTVDSPLHF.

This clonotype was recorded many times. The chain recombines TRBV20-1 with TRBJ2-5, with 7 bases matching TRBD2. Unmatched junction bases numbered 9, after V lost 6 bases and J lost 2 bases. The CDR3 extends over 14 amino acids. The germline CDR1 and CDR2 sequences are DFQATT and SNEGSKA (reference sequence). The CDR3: CSAQAGLPQETQYF. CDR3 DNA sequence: TGCAGTGCGCAGGCGGGACTACCTCAAGAGACCCAGTACTTC.

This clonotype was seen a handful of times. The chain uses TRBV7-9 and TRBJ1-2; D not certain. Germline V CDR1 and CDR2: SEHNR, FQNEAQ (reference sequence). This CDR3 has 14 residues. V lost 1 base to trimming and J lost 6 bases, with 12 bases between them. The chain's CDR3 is CASSLVEGSDGYTF. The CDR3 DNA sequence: TGTGCCAGCAGCTTAGTGGAGGGTTCGGATGGCTACACCTTC.

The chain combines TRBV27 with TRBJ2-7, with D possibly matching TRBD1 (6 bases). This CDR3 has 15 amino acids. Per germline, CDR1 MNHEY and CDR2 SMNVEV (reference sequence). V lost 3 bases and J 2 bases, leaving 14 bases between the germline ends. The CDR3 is CASSFVTGPTYEQYF. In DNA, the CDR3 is TGTGCCAGCAGTTTCGTGACAGGACCTACCTACGAGCAGTACTTC.

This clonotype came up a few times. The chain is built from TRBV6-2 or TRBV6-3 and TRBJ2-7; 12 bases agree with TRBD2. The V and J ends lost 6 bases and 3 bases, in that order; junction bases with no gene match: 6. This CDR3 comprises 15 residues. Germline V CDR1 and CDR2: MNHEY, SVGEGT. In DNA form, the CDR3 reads TGTGCCAGCAGAAGACTAGCGGGAGATGACTACGAGCAGTACTTC. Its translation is CASRRLAGDDYEQYF.

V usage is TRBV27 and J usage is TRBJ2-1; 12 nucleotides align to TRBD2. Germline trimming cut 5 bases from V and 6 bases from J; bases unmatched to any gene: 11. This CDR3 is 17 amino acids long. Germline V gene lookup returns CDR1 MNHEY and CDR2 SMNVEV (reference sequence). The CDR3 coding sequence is TGTGCCAGCAGTCCTGGGGGGCTAGCGGGAGGGCGCAATGAGCAGTTCTTC. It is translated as CASSPGGLAGGRNEQFF.

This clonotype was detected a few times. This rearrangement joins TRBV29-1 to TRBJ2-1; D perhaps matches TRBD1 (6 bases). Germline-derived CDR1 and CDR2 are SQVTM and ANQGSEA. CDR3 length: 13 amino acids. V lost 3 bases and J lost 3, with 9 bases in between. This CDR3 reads CSVERTDYNEQFF. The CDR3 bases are TGCAGCGTTGAGAGGACAGACTACAATGAGCAGTTCTTC.

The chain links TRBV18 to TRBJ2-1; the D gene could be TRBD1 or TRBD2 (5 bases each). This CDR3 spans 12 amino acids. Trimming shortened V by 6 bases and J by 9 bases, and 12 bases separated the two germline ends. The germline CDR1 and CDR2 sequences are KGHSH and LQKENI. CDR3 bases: TGTGCCAGCTCCCTCAGGGACGGTGAGCAGTTCTTC. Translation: CASSLRDGEQFF.

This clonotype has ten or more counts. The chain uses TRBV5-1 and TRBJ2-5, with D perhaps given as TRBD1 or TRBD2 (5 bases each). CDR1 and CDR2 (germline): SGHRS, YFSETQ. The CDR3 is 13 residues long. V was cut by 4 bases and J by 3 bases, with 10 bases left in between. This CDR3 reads CASSRDAKETQYF. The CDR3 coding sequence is TGCGCCAGCAGCCGGGACGCCAAAGAGACCCAGTACTTC.

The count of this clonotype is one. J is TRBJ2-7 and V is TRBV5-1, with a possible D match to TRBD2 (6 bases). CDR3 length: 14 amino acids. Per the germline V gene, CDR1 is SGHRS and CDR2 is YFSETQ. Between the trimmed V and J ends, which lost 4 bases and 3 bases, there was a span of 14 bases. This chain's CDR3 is CASSLQEGGYEQYF. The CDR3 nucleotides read TGCGCCAGCAGCCTACAAGAGGGAGGCTACGAGCAGTACTTC.

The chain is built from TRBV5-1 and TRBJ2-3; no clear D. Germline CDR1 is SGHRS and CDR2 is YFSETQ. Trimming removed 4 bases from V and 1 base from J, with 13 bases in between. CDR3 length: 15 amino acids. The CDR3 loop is CASSLVVDGTDTQYF. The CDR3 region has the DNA TGCGCCAGCAGCCTGGTAGTTGATGGCACAGATACGCAGTATTTT. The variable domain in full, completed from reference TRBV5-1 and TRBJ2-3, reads KAGVTQTPRYLIKTRGQQVTLSCSPISGHRSVSWYQQTPGQGLQFLFEYFSETQRNKGNFPGRFSGRQFSNSRSEMNVSTLELGDSALYLCASSLVVDGTDTQYFGPGTRLTVL.

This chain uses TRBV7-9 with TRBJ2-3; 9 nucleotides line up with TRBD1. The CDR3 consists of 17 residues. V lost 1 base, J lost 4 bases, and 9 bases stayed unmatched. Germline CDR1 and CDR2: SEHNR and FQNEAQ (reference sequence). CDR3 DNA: TGTGCCAGCAGCTTAGGAATAACCGGGACAGGGTCAGATACGCAGTATTTT. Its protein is CASSLGITGTGSDTQYF.

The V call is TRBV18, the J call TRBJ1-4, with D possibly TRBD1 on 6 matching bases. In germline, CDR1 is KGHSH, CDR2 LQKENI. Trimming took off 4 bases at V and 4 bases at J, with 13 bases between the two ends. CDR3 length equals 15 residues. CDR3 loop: CASSLGQRYNEKLFF. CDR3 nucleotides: TGTGCCAGCTCACTTGGACAGCGCTATAATGAAAAACTGTTTTTT. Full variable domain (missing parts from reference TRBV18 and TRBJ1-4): NAGVMQNPRHLVRRRGQEARLRCSPMKGHSHVYWYRQLPEEGLKFMVYLQKENIIDESGMPKERFSAEFPKEGPSILRIQQVVRGDSAAYFCASSLGQRYNEKLFFGSGTQLSVL.

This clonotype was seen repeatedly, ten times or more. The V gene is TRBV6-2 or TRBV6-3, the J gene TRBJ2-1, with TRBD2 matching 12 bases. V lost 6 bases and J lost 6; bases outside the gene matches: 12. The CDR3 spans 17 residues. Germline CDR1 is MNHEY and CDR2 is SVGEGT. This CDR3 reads CASRTSRLAGEVNEQFF. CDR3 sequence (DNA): TGTGCCAGCAGAACGAGTAGACTAGCGGGAGAAGTCAATGAGCAGTTCTTC.

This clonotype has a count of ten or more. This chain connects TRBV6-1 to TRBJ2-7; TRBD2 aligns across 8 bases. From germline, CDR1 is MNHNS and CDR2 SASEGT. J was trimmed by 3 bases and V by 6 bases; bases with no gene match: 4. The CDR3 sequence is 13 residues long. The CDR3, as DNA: TGTGCCAGCAGCGTGGCGGGGGGCTACGAGCAGTACTTC. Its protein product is CASSVAGGYEQYF.

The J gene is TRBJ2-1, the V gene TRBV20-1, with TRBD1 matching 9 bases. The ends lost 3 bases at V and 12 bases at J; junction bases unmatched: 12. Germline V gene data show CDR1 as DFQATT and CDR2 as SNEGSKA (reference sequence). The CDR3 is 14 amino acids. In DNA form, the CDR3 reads TGCAGTGCTAGCGCCCATTACAGGGGGCAAGGGCAGTTCTTC. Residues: CSASAHYRGQGQFF.

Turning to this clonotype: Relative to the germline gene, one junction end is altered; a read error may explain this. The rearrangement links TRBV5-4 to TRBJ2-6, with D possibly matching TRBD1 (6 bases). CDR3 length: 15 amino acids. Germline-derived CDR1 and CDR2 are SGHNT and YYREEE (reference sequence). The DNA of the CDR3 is TGTGCCAGCAGCCCCCAGGGTATGGGGGCCGACGTCCTGACTTTC. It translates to CASSPQGMGADVLTF.

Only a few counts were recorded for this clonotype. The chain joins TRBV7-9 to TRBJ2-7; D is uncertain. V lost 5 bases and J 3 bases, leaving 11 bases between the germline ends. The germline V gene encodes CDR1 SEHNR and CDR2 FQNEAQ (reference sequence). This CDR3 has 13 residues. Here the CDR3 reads CASSAYGVYEQYF. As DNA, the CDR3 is TGTGCCAGCAGCGCATACGGAGTCTACGAGCAGTACTTC.

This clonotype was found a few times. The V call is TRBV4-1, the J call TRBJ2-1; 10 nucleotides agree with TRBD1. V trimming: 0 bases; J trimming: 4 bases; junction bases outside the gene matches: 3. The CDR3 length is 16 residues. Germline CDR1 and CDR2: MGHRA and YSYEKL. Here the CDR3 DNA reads TGCGCCAGCAGCCAAGATGACAGGGGGCGATACAATGAGCAGTTCTTC. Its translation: CASSQDDRGRYNEQFF.

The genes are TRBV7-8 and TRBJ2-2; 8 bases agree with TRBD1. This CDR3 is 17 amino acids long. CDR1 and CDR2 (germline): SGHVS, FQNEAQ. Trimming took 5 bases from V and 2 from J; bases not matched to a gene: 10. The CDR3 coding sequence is TGTGCCAGCAGCAGAGGGACAGGAAGGATCAACACCGGGGAGCTGTTTTTT. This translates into CASSRGTGRINTGELFF.

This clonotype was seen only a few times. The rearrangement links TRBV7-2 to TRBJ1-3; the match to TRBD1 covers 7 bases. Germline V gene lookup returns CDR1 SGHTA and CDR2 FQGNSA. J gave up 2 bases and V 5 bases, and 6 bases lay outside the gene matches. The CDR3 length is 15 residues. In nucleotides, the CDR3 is TGTGCCAGCAGCATGACAGGGACTCCTGGAAACACCATATATTTT. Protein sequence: CASSMTGTPGNTIYF.

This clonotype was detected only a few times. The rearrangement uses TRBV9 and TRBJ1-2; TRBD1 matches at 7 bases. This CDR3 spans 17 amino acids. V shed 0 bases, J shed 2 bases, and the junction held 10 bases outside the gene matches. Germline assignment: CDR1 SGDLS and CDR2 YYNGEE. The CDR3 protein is CASSVVGGGQQNYGYTF. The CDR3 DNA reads TGTGCCAGCAGCGTAGTAGGAGGGGGACAGCAGAACTATGGCTACACCTTC. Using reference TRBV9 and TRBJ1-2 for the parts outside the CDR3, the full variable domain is DSGVTQTPKHLITATGQRVTLRCSPRSGDLSVYWYQQSLDQGLQFLIQYYNGEERAKGNILERFSAQQFPDLHSELNLSSLELGDSALYFCASSVVGGGQQNYGYTFGSGTRLTVV.

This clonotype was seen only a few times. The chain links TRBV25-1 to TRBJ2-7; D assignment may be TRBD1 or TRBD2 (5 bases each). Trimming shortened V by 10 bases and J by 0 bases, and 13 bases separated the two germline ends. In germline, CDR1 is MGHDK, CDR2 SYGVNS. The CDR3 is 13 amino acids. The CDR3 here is CATSLGVSYEQYF. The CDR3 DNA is TGTGCCACCTCTTTGGGGGTCTCCTACGAGCAGTACTTC.

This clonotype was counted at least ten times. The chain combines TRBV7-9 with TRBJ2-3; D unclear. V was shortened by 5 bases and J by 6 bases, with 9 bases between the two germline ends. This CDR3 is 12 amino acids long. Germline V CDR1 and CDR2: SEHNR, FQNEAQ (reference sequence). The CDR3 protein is CASSTGMDTQYF. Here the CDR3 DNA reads TGTGCCAGCAGCACTGGTATGGATACGCAGTATTTT. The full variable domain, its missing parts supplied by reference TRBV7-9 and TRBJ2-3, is DTGVSQNPRHKITKRGQNVTFRCDPISEHNRLYWYRQTLGQGPEFLTYFQNEAQLEKSRLLSDRFSAERPKGSFSTLEIQRTEQGDSAMYLCASSTGMDTQYFGPGTRLTVL.

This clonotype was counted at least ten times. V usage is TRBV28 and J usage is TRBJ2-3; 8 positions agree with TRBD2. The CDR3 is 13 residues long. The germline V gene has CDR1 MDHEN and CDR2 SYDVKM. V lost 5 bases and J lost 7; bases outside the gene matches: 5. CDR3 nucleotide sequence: TGTGCCAGCAGTAGTATAGCGGGAAATACGCAGTATTTT. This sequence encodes CASSSIAGNTQYF.

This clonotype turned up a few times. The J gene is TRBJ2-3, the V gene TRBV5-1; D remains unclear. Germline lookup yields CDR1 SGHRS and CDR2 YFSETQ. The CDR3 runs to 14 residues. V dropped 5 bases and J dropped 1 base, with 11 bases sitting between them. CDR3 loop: CASRKGQGTDTQYF. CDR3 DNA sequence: TGCGCCAGCAGAAAGGGCCAGGGCACAGATACGCAGTATTTT.